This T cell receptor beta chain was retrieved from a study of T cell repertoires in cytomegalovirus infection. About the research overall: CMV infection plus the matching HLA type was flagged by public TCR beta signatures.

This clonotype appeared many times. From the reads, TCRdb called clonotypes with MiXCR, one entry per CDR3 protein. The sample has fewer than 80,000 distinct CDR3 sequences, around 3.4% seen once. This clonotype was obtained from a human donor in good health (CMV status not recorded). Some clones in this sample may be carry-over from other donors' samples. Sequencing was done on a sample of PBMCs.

The CDR3 here is CASSLRPNSPLHF. The CDR3 DNA is TGTGCCAGCAGCTTACGCCCGAATTCACCCCTCCACTTT. The chain uses TRBV7-6 and TRBJ1-6; D unresolved. The length of the CDR3 is 13 residues. CDR1 and CDR2 from the germline V gene are SGHVS and FNYEAQ. Trimming pared 2 bases from V and 7 bases from J, leaving 6 bases between.